The 12 T cell receptor beta chains in this list originate from one sample, sequenced in a study of cytomegalovirus exposure and HLA in healthy donors. 60 Vbeta and 13 Jbeta primers were used in PCR. Assay used: immunoSEQ multiplex PCR; TCRdb lists only in-frame clones, some missing. The data contain some 200,000 clones, approximately 82% of them singletons. Sequenced: PBMCs. These receptor sequences come from a woman aged 40 to 50 in good health and CMV-seronegative.

The chain combines TRBV30 with TRBJ1-1; D is unresolved. Germline CDR1 and CDR2: GTSNPN and SVGIG (reference sequence). There are 13 residues in the CDR3. V dropped 0 bases and J dropped 8 bases, with 13 bases sitting between them. This CDR3 is CAWSVMSPGEAFF. CDR3 DNA sequence: TGTGCCTGGAGTGTAATGAGCCCCGGGGAAGCTTTCTTT.

This clone is a singleton in its sample. The chain couples TRBV18 to TRBJ1-1, with 9 bases aligning to TRBD1. The J segment lost 10 bases and the V segment lost 0 bases, leaving 6 bases of the junction unmatched. CDR1 is KGHSH, CDR2 LQKENI, per germline. The CDR3 loop spans 14 amino acids. The CDR3 spells CASSPPWTGAGAFF. The CDR3 DNA is TGTGCCAGCTCACCACCCTGGACAGGGGCTGGAGCTTTCTTT.

The chain links TRBV27 to TRBJ2-1; 9 bases are a match to TRBD2. J gave up 7 bases and V 1 base, and 8 bases lay outside the gene matches. The CDR3 is 16 residues long. Per the germline V gene, CDR1 is MNHEY and CDR2 is SMNVEV (reference sequence). CDR3 amino acids: CASSLLWAGGQNEQFF. CDR3 nucleotides: TGTGCCAGCAGTTTATTGTGGGCGGGGGGGCAGAATGAGCAGTTCTTC.

This chain uses TRBV5-1 with TRBJ1-1; 8 bases match TRBD1. V shed 2 bases, J shed 5 bases, and the junction held 5 bases outside the gene matches. This CDR3 region has 14 residues. CDR1 is SGHRS and CDR2 is YFSETQ in the germline V gene. The CDR3 DNA reads TGCGCCAGCAGCTTTGATACAGGGGGGACTGAAGCTTTCTTT. Protein sequence: CASSFDTGGTEAFF. The variable domain in full, completed from reference TRBV5-1 and TRBJ1-1, reads KAGVTQTPRYLIKTRGQQVTLSCSPISGHRSVSWYQQTPGQGLQFLFEYFSETQRNKGNFPGRFSGRQFSNSRSEMNVSTLELGDSALYLCASSFDTGGTEAFFGQGTRLTVV.

The chain combines TRBV7-9 with TRBJ1-3, with D tentatively TRBD1 (5 bases). This CDR3 is built from 18 residues. Germline assignment: CDR1 SEHNR and CDR2 FQNEAQ (reference sequence). Trimming stripped 1 base from V and 0 bases from J, with 16 bases between. The CDR3 spells CASSLVGAGMDSGNTIYF. The CDR3 nucleotides read TGTGCCAGCAGCTTAGTTGGGGCAGGAATGGACTCTGGAAACACCATATATTTT.

This clone occurred once. The chain uses TRBV27 and TRBJ2-2; 7 bases are shared with TRBD1. CDR3 size: 15 residues. V was clipped by 4 bases and J by 0 bases; unmatched bases: 2. Germline CDR1 reads MNHEY; CDR2 reads SMNVEV (reference sequence). DNA for the CDR3: TGTGCCAGCAGTTCACAGGGGACGAACACCGGGGAGCTGTTTTTT. This codes for CASSSQGTNTGELFF.

This clone was seen more than once but under ten times. The chain carries TRBV5-1 and TRBJ2-2, with D uncertain. V lost 1 base to trimming and J lost 2 bases, with 3 bases between them. Germline V gene lookup returns CDR1 SGHRS and CDR2 YFSETQ. CDR3 length: 13 residues. CDR3 nucleotides: TGCGCCAGCAGCTTGACTAACACCGGGGAGCTGTTTTTT. Translated: CASSLTNTGELFF. Drawing the rest from reference TRBV5-1 and TRBJ2-2, the complete variable domain is KAGVTQTPRYLIKTRGQQVTLSCSPISGHRSVSWYQQTPGQGLQFLFEYFSETQRNKGNFPGRFSGRQFSNSRSEMNVSTLELGDSALYLCASSLTNTGELFFGEGSRLTVL.

This clone was detected only once. The chain joins TRBV29-1 to TRBJ2-3; weak D call: TRBD1 (5 bases). CDR3 size: 14 residues. Germline V gene data show CDR1 as SQVTM and CDR2 as ANQGSEA. The V end was cut by 5 bases, the J end by 1 base, with 13 bases between. The CDR3 loop reads CSVPVQGGTDTQYF. As DNA, the CDR3 is TGCAGCGTTCCAGTGCAGGGTGGCACAGATACGCAGTATTTT.

The V and J genes are TRBV25-1 and TRBJ2-6, with a tentative D call TRBD1 (6 bases). Germline V gene lookup returns CDR1 MGHDK and CDR2 SYGVNS. V was shortened by 4 bases and J by 0 bases, with 13 bases between the two germline ends. This CDR3 comprises 17 residues. The CDR3 is CASSAGKDSSGANVLTF. The CDR3 DNA reads TGTGCCAGCAGTGCAGGGAAGGACAGCTCTGGGGCCAACGTCCTGACTTTC.

The chain joins TRBV5-8 to TRBJ2-7; D remains ambiguous. Germline loops: CDR1 SGHTS, CDR2 YDEGEE. CDR3 length: 15 amino acids. The V end was cut by 4 bases, the J end by 3 bases, with 17 bases between. CDR3 sequence (DNA): TGTGCCAGCAGCCTAGACCGGCCGGAGATCTACGAGCAGTACTTC. This codes for CASSLDRPEIYEQYF. The full variable domain, its missing parts supplied by reference TRBV5-8 and TRBJ2-7, is EAGVTQSPTHLIKTRGQQATLRCSPISGHTSVYWYQQALGLGLQFLLWYDEGEERNRGNFPPRFSGRQFPNYSSELNVNALELEDSALYLCASSLDRPEIYEQYFGPGTRLTVT.

V usage is TRBV5-1 and J usage is TRBJ1-1, with 7 bases that match TRBD1. The CDR3 extends over 16 amino acids. The junction had 6 bases not matched to a gene; V was cut back by 1 base and J by 0 bases. Germline V gene sequence: CDR1 SGHRS, CDR2 YFSETQ. The CDR3 reads CASSLWTGRMNTEAFF. DNA of the CDR3: TGCGCCAGCAGCTTGTGGACAGGCCGCATGAACACTGAAGCTTTCTTT.

The chain joins TRBV7-3 to TRBJ1-4; 7 nucleotides line up with TRBD1. Germline trimming cut 4 bases from V and 4 bases from J; bases unmatched to any gene: 12. The CDR3 consists of 17 residues. Germline V CDR1 and CDR2: SGHTA, FQGTGA. CDR3 nucleotides: TGTGCCAGCAGCTCCAACTCAAAGGGGGCTAGTAATGAAAAACTGTTTTTT. Translation: CASSSNSKGASNEKLFF.